The T cell receptor (beta chain) under discussion was sequenced for a study of PD-1 blockade in classical Hodgkin lymphoma. The count of this clone is one. The antigen is undetermined. Method: immunoSEQ multiplex PCR; TCRdb's copy keeps in-frame clones and lacks some. The sample includes about 22,000 clones, approximately 65% of them seen just once. Indicated time point: cycle 4 day 1 (C4D1), after 6 weeks of nivolumab. Relapse was seen in all patients after autologous stem cell transplantation, and brentuximab vedotin exposure was variable. CD4+ T cells were purified from thawed PBMCs by magnetic negative selection. J gave up 4 bases and V 0 bases, and 5 bases lay outside the gene matches. The CDR3 has 16 residues. Germline V gives CDR1 SGDLS, CDR2 YYNGEE. Study-wide results and limits: Only CD4+ TCR diversity, not CD8+, had risen significantly by C4D1.

The TCR was taken from a human donor with classical Hodgkin lymphoma. Sequences were derived from CD4+ T cells from blood, sampled before the fourth cycle of nivolumab. The V and J genes are TRBV9 and TRBJ2-3; 10 nucleotides line up with TRBD2. CDR3 protein: CASSVGLAGVSDTQYF. The DNA of the CDR3 is TGTGCCAGCAGCGTAGGGCTAGCGGGGGTTTCAGATACGCAGTATTTT.